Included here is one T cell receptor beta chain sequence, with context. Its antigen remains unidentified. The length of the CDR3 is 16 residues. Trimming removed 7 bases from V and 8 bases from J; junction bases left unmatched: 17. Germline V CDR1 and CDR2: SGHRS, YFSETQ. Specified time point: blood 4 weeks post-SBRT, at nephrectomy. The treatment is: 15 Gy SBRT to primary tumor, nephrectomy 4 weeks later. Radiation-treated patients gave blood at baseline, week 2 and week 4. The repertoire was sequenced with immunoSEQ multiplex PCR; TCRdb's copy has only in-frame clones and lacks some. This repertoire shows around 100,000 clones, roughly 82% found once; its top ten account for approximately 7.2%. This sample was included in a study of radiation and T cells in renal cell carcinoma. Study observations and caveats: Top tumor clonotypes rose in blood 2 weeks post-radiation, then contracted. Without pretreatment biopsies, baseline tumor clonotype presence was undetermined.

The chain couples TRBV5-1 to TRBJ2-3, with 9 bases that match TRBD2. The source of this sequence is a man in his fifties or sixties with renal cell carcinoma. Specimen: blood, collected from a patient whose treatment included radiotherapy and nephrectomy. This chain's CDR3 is CASSMGTSPPGGTQYF. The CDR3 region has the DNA TGCGCCAGCTCAATGGGGACTAGCCCCCCGGGGGGTACGCAGTATTTT.